Listed here are 6 T cell receptor beta chains from one sample, sequenced in a study of blood T cell repertoires in COVID-19. Some clones are missing from TCRdb's copy, which holds only in-frame ones; the method was immunoSEQ multiplex PCR. The sample includes 140,000 to 150,000 clones, roughly 80% of them seen just once. Sequencing used peripheral blood. The source of these receptors is a human donor with acute or convalescent COVID-19. The donor label of this sample is uncertain.

The chain joins TRBV12-3 or TRBV12-4 to TRBJ1-1, with D possibly being TRBD1 (6 bases). The CDR3 is made up of 12 amino acids. Trimming removed 3 bases at V and 12 bases at J, with 14 bases between. CDR3: CASSFTGFTSFF. The CDR3 nucleotides read TGTGCCAGCAGTTTTACAGGGTTTACTTCTTTCTTT.

This clone appeared many times. The V and J genes are TRBV7-9 and TRBJ2-7; D perhaps matches TRBD1 (5 bases). The CDR3 consists of 16 residues. Germline values: CDR1 SEHNR, CDR2 FQNEAQ (reference sequence). V lost 2 bases to trimming and J lost 1 base, with 15 bases between them. CDR3 residues: CASSLSAGHRSYEQYF. For the CDR3, the DNA is TGTGCCAGCAGCTTAAGTGCCGGACACCGATCCTACGAGCAGTACTTC.

This chain uses TRBV6-5 with TRBJ2-7; 8 bases map to TRBD1. Germline V gene sequence: CDR1 MNHEY, CDR2 SVGAGI. This CDR3 region has 14 residues. The V segment lost 6 bases and the J segment 1 base; nucleotides outside the gene matches: 5. The CDR3 DNA sequence: TGTGCCAGCAGCACAGGGGGAGGATCCTACGAGCAGTACGTC. Its translation: CASSTGGGSYEQYV.

The V call is TRBV7-9, the J call TRBJ1-2, with a possible D match to TRBD1 (5 bases). Germline V lookup: CDR1 SEHNR, CDR2 FQNEAQ (reference sequence). The CDR3 spans 17 residues. Trimming removed 0 bases from V and 6 bases from J, with 20 bases in between. CDR3 in DNA: TGTGCCAGCAGCTTAGCGCGACGGGAGGGGCAGAGGGATGGCTACACCTTC. Protein sequence: CASSLARREGQRDGYTF. Full variable domain (missing parts from reference TRBV7-9 and TRBJ1-2): DTGVSQNPRHKITKRGQNVTFRCDPISEHNRLYWYRQTLGQGPEFLTYFQNEAQLEKSRLLSDRFSAERPKGSFSTLEIQRTEQGDSAMYLCASSLARREGQRDGYTFGSGTRLTVV.

The chain joins TRBV6-5 to TRBJ1-1; no reliable D call. CDR1 and CDR2 from the germline V gene are MNHEY and SVGAGI. The CDR3 contains 13 residues. Trimming pared 0 bases from V and 2 bases from J, leaving 4 bases between. DNA for the CDR3: TGTGCCAGCAGTTACTCGTCTAACACTGAAGCTTTCTTT. As protein: CASSYSSNTEAFF.

This clone was detected only once. The rearrangement uses TRBV12-3 or TRBV12-4 and TRBJ2-7; 9 bases agree with TRBD1. J lost 3 bases, V lost 6 bases, and 3 bases had no gene match. The CDR3 covers 13 residues. CDR3 amino acids: CASRRTGDYEQYV. The CDR3 coding sequence is TGTGCCAGCAGAAGGACAGGGGACTACGAGCAGTACGTC.